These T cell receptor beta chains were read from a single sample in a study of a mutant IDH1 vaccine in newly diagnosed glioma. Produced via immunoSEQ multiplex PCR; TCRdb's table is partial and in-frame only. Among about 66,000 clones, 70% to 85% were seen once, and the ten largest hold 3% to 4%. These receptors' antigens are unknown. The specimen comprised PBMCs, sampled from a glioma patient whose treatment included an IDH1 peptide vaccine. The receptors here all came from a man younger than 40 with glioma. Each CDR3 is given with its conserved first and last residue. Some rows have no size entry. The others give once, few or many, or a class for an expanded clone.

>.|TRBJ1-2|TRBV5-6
CASSSGTYDFYGYTF
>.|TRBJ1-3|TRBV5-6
CASSLWGGNTIYF
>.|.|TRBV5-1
CASSPSAEQGTYEQYF
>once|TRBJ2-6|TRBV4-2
CASSQGRAPLNVLTF
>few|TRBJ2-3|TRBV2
CASSVSTDTQYF
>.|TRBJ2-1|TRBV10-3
CAISESPGGSYNEQFF
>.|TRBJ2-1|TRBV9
CASSVDPNNEQFF
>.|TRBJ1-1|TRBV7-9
CASSLGQGNTEAFF
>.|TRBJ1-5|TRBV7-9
CASSLGASNQPQHF
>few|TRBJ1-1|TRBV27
CASSLEANTEAFF
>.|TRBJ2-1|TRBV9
CASSVAPGGGVNYNEQFF